This T cell receptor (beta chain) is from a study of CD8+ T cells in alopecia areata (dated by TCRdb to between 2018 and 2020). Notes on the research overall: The treated patients took part in an open-label pilot trial in which moderate-to-severe alopecia areata was treated with oral tofacitinib at 5 to 10 mg twice daily. Patients received tofacitinib for 6 to 18 months and were then followed off drug for 6 months to check for delayed response and recurrence. In both human patients and the C3H/HeJ mouse model, the study applied high-throughput TCRbeta sequencing to look at T cell clonal expansion in alopecia areata. Human TCRbeta sequencing covered scalp tissue and sorted CD4+ and CD8+ peripheral blood T cells from patchy and totalis/universalis alopecia areata patients and healthy controls. Biopsies were taken from tofacitinib-treated patients at baseline and again at 4 and 24 weeks into treatment, and several of those patients also had a later scalp biopsy. Clonality in the scalp was compared among normal scalp (n=4), patchy alopecia areata scalp (n=8), and alopecia totalis/universalis scalp (n=8). RNA came from the PAXgene miRNA kit for fixed scalp, the miRNeasy kit for PBMCs, and the RNeasy kit for mouse skin. immunoSEQ multiplex PCR using 35 Vbeta forward primers and 13 Jbeta reverse primers was used to amplify TCRbeta CDR3 regions. Results the study describes overall, beyond this receptor: Unlike mouse skin, where gammadelta T cells dominate, normal human skin contains resident alphabeta T cells that get sequenced too, which complicates analysis of the scalp TCR repertoire. Compared with normal scalp, lesional scalp, particularly in alopecia totalis/universalis, had higher clonality and more expanded CD8+ clones, which suggests antigenic drive. Shared TCR sequences between patients were less evident than in mice, which may be partly attributable to HLA diversity in the patient population.

As for this clone: What this receptor recognizes is not known. Per-base qualities were not stored, and no clone one base away is much larger.

At the junction V is shortened by 2 bases and J by 5 bases; bases outside the gene matches: 3. Its CDR3 holds 13 amino acids, cysteine through phenylalanine. Just CDR3 DNA is preserved here, 39 bases in frame from base 1. Taken from the germline V gene, the CDR1 and CDR2 loops are KGHSH and LQKENI. The time point label here, explained by the study, means: baseline before oral tofacitinib. Peripheral blood and lesional scalp punch biopsies were obtained from patients with alopecia areata. PBMCs were isolated by density centrifugation and stained for CD3, CD4 and CD8, and CD4+ and CD8+ T cells were sorted on a FACSAria. The method was the immunoSEQ multiplex PCR assay. To provide template for TCR sequencing, every sample had RNA extracted and reverse transcribed into cDNA. SuperScript III was used for first-strand cDNA synthesis, primed with a 2:1 mix of oligo-dT and random hexamers. A synthetic immune receptor repertoire was used to assess amplification bias, and residual bias was removed computationally. Per the source publication's procedure: Raw reads were preprocessed to remove errors, and CDR3 was defined by IMGT conventions from the conserved cysteine to phenylalanine. Clonality was computed by normalizing Shannon entropy by log2 of the number of productive unique TCRs and subtracting the result from 1. Whether scalp clones were CD4 or CD8 was inferred by matching scalp TCRbeta sequences against CD4 and CD8 repertoires sorted from blood. This is the immuneACCESS table as TCRdb keeps it, with only in-frame sequences that have V and J called. A part of the clones is gone; compared with another copy, unresolved V genes explain less than half, and the rest is unexplained. That table furnishes V, J and clone size, whereas the DNA furnished D and trimming. The table for this sample lists some 120,000 clones; 45% to 60% of them were counted only once. Clones ranked in the top ten supply less than 5.5% of the sample.

Rearrangement joined TRBV18 to TRBJ2-7; 7 central bases correspond to TRBD1. The TCR comes from a human donor with alopecia areata. The sequences come from CD4+ T cells sorted from blood, collected at week 0. The DNA is TGTGCCAGCTCACCATCGGGACAGCACGAGCAGTACTTC. Translated, it reads CASSPSGQHEQYF.